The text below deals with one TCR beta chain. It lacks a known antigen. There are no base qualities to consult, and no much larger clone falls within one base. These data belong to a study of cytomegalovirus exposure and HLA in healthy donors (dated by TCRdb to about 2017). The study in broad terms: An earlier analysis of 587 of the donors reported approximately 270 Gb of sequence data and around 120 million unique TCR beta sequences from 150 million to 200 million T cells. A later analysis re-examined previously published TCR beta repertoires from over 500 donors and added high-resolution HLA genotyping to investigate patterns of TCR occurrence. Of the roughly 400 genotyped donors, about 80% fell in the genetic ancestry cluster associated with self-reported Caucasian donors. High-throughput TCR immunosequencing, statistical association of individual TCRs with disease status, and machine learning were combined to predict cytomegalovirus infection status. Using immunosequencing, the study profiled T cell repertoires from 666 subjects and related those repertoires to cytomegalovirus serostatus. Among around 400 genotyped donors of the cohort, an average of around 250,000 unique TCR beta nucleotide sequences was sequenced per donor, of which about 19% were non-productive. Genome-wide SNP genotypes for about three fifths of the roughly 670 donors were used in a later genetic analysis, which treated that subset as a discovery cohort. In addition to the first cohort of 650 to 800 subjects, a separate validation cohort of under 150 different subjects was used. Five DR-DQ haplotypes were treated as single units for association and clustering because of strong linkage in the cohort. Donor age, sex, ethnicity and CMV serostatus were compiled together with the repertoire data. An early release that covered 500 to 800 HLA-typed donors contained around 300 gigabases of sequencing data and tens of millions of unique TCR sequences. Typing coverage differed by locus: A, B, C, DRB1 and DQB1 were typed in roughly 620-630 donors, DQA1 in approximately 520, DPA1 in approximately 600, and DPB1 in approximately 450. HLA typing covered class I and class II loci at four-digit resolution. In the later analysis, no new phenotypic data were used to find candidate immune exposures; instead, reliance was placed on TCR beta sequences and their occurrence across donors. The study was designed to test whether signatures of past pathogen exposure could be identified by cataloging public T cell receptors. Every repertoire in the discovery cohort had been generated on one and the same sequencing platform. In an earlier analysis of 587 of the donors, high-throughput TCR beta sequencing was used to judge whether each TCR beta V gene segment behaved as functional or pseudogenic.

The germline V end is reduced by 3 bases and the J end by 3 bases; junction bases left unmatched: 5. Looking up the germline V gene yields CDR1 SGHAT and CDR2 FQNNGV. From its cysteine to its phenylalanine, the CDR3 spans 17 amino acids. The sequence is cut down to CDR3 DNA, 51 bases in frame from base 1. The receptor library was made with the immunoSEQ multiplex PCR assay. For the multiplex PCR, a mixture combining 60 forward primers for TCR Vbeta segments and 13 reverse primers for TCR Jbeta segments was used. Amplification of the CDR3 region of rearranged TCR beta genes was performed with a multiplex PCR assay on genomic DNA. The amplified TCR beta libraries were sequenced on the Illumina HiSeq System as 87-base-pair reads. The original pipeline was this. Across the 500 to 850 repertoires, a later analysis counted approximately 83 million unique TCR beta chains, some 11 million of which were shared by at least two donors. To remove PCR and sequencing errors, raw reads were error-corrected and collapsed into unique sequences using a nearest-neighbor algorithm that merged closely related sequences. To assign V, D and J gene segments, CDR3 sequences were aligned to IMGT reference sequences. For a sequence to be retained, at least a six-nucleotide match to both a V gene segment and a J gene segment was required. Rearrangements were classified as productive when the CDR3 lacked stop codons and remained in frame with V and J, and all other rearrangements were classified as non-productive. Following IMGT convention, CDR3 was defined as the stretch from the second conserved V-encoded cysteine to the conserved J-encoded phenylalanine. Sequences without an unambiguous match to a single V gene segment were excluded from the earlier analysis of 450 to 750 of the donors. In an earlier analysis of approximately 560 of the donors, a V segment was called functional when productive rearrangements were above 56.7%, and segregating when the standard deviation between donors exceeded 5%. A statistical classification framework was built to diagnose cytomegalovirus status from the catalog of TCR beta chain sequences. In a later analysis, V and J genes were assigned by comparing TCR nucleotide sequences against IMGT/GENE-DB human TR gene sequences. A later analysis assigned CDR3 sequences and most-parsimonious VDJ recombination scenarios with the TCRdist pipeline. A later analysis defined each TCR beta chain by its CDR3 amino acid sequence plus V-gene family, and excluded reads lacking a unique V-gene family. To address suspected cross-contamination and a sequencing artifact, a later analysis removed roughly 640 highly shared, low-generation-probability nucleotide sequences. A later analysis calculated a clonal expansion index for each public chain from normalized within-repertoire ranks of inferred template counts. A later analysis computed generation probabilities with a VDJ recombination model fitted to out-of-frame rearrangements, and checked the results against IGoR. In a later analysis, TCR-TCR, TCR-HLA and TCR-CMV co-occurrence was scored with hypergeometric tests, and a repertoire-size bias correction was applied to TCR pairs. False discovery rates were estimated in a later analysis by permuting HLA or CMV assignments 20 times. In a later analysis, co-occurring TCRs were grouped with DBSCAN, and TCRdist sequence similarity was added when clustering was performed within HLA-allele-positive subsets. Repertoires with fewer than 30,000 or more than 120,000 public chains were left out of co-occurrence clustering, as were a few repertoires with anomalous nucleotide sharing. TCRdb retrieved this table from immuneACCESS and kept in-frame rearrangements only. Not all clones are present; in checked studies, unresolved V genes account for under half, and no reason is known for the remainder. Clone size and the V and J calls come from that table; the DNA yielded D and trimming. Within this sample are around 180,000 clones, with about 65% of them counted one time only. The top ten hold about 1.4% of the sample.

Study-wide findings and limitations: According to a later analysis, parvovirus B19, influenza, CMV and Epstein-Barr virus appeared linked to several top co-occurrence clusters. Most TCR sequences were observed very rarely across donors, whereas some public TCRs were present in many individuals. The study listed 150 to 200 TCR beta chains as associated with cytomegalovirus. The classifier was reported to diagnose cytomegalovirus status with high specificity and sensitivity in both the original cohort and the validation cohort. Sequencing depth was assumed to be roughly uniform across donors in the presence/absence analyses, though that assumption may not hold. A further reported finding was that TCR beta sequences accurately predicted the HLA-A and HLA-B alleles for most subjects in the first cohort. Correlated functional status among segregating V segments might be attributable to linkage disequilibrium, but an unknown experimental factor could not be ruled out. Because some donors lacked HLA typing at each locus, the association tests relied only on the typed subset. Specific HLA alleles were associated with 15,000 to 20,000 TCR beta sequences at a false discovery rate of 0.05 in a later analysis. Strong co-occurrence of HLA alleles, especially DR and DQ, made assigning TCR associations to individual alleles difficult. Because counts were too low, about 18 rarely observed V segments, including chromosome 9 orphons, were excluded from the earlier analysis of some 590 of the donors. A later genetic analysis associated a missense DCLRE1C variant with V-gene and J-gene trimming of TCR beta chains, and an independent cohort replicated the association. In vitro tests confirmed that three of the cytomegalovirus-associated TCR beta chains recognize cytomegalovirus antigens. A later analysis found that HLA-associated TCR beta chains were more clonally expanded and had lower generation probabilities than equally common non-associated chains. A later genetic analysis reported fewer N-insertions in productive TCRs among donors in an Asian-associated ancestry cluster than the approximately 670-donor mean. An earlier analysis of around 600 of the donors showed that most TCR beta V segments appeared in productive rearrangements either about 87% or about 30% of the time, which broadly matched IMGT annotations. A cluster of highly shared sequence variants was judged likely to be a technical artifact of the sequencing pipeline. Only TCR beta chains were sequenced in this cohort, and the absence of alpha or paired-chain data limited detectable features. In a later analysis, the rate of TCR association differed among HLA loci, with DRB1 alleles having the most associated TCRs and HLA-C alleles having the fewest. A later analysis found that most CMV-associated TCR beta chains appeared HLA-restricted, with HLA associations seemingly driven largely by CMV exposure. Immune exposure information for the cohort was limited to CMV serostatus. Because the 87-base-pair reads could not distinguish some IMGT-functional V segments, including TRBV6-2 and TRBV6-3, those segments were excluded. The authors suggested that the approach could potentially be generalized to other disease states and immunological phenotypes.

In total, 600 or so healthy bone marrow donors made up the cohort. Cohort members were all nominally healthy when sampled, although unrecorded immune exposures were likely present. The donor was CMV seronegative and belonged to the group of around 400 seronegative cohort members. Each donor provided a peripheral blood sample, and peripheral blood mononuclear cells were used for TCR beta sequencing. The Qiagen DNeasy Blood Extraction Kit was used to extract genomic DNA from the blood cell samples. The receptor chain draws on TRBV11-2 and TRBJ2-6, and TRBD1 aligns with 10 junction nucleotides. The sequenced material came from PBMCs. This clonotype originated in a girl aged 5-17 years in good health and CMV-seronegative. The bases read TGTGCCAGCAGCTTCCGGGACAGGGGAGGTGGGGCCAACGTCCTGACTTTC. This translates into CASSFRDRGGGANVLTF.